One and the same sample provided the 6 T cell receptor beta chains below, sequenced in a study of human T cells and chemical hapten exposure. The time point was: healthy volunteer bleed at 2 weeks. Unfractionated whole blood was the source from which total RNA was extracted. TCRdb itself ran the RACE reads through MiXCR, one entry per CDR3 protein. This table holds 80,000 to 100,000 distinct CDR3 sequences, around 8.8% found once. The sequenced sample was whole blood. These receptors were collected from a female donor in good health. Some clones in this sample may be carry-over from other donors' samples.

This clonotype came up a few times. The chain uses TRBV5-4 and TRBJ1-1; D is perhaps TRBD1 (5 bases). V lost 4 bases and J lost 0, with 19 bases in between. Germline CDR1 SGHNT, CDR2 YYREEE (reference sequence). The CDR3 length is 17 residues. In DNA form, the CDR3 reads TGTGCCAGCAGCCCGGGAGGTTCAGGGCCCATGAACACTGAAGCTTTCTTT. It is translated as CASSPGGSGPMNTEAFF.

The V gene is TRBV6-2 or TRBV6-3, the J gene TRBJ2-2; D is perhaps TRBD2 (7 bases). Deletions cut 4 bases from V and 0 bases from J, with 12 bases between. The CDR3 has 16 amino acids. Germline-derived CDR1 and CDR2 are MNHEY and SVGEGT. The CDR3 sequence: CASSSAGAANTGELFF. Written as DNA, the CDR3 is TGTGCCAGCAGTTCCGCGGGGGCCGCGAACACCGGGGAGCTGTTTTTT.

In this sample, this clonotype turned up many times. The chain uses TRBV20-1 and TRBJ1-1; 9 positions match TRBD1. Unmatched junction bases numbered 5, after V lost 5 bases and J lost 4 bases. This CDR3 spans 13 amino acids. Germline CDR1 DFQATT, CDR2 SNEGSKA (reference sequence). CDR3 in DNA: TGCAGTGCTCCCGACAGGGGGTTCACTGAAGCTTTCTTT. Its translation: CSAPDRGFTEAFF.

This CDR3 is CASSQAMGQTDTQYF. CDR3 DNA: TGTGCCAGCAGCCAAGCCATGGGGCAGACAGATACGCAGTATTTT. The rearrangement uses TRBV3-1 and TRBJ2-3, with a weak D call TRBD1 (5 bases). Germline V CDR1 and CDR2: LGHDT, YNNKEL (reference sequence). V was pared by 1 base and J by 3 bases, with 11 bases between. The CDR3 length is 15 residues.

This clonotype turned up a few times. This chain joins TRBV10-3 and TRBJ1-1; D is unresolved. The V and J ends lost 4 bases and 1 base respectively, with 7 bases between them. The CDR3 covers 13 residues. Germline lookup yields CDR1 ENHRY and CDR2 SYGVKD. The CDR3 DNA is TGTGCCATCAGTGTGGAAAGGAACACTGAAGCTTTCTTT. Translating it yields CAISVERNTEAFF.

In its sample, this clonotype was seen once. This rearrangement joins TRBV7-9 to TRBJ2-1, with a possible D match to TRBD2 (7 bases). Trimming stripped 5 bases from V and 5 bases from J, with 16 bases between. This CDR3 is built from 15 residues. Germline-derived CDR1 and CDR2 are SEHNR and FQNEAQ (reference sequence). The DNA for the CDR3 is TGTGCCAGCAGCCGAGGGGGGGCTGGGGACAATGAGCAGTTCTTC. It codes for CASSRGGAGDNEQFF.